This paragraph covers one T cell receptor beta chain sequence. TRB cDNA was prepared as libraries by UMI-labeled 5' RACE. Each CDR3 protein gets one entry in TCRdb, which reprocessed the 5' RACE reads and gives no DNA. Seen in this sample are about 48,000 distinct CDR3 sequences; the ten most common clones hold 15%. This record comes from a study of CXCR3-negative and CXCR3-positive naive CD8 T cells. CDR1 is SGHAT and CDR2 is FQNNGV in the germline V gene. This CDR3 comprises 18 residues. This sequence was found in a human donor in good health. Some clones in this sample may be carry-over from other donors' samples. Input material: memory CD8+ T cells from blood. The gene calls are TRBV11-2 and TRBJ2-1; TCRdb proposes TRBD2, but this gene call is untestable without DNA. CDR3 sequence reads: CASSLGASGGSSYNEQFF.